This entry describes one TCR beta chain. Its antigen is currently unknown. Using immunoSEQ multiplex PCR, the repertoire was profiled, and TCRdb retains in-frame clones only, with some absent. The sample includes 100,000 to 150,000 clones, 75% to 90% of them seen just once. This CDR3 contains 18 residues. V trimming: 5 bases; J trimming: 5 bases; junction bases outside the gene matches: 17. The germline CDR1 and CDR2 sequences are SGHRS and YFSETQ. This specimen comes from a study of T cell responses to AZD1222 COVID-19 vaccine. Study context: Combined were second doses at about 4 or about 12 weeks.

Study outcomes and limitations: Only a handful of AZD1222 recipients, more than five in all, had baseline seropositivity. Regions left unmutated in variants are reportedly the target of nearly half of spike-specific TCRs. Spike regions recognized by vaccine-associated CD4 TCRs spanned the protein, led by 160-218 and 743-854.

The sequenced sample was peripheral blood, obtained on day 0 of AZD1222 vaccination. V and J are TRBV5-1 and TRBJ1-4; 8 positions match TRBD1. The TCR was taken from an adult in good health. CDR3 loop: CASSPVGLTGTGNEKLFF. Written as DNA, the CDR3 is TGCGCCAGCAGTCCTGTAGGTTTGACCGGGACAGGCAATGAAAAACTGTTTTTT.